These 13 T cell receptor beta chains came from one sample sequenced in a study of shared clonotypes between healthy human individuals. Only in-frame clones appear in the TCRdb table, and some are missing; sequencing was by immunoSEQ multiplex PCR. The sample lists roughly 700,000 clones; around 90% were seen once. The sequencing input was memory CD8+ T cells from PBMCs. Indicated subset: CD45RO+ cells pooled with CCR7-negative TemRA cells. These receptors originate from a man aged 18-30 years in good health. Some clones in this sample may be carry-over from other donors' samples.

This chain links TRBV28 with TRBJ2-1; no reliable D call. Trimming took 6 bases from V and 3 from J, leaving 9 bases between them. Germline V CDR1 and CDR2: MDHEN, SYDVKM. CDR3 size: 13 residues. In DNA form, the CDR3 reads TGTGCCAGCAGATCTAAAGGCTACAATGAGCAGTTCTTC. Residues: CASRSKGYNEQFF.

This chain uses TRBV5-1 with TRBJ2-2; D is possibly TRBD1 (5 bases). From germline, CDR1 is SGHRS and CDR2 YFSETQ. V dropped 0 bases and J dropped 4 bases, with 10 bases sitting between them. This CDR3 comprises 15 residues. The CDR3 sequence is CASSLVQGSTGELFF. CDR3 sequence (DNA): TGCGCCAGCAGCTTGGTTCAGGGTAGCACCGGGGAGCTGTTTTTT. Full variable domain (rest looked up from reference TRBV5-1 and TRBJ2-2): KAGVTQTPRYLIKTRGQQVTLSCSPISGHRSVSWYQQTPGQGLQFLFEYFSETQRNKGNFPGRFSGRQFSNSRSEMNVSTLELGDSALYLCASSLVQGSTGELFFGEGSRLTVL.

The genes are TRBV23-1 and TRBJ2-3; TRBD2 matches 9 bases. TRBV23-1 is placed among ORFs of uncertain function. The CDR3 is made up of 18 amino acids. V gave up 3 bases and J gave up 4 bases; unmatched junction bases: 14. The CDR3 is CASSHSLTSGSAPDTQYF. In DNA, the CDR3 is TGCGCCAGCAGTCACTCACTGACTAGCGGAAGTGCCCCAGATACGCAGTATTTT.

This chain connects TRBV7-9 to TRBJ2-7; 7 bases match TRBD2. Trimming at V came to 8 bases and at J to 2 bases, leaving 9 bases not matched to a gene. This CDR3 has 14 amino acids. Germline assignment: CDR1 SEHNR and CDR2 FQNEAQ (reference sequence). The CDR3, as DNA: TGTGCCAGCTCCCCTAGCGGACCTACCTACGAGCAGTACTTC. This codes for CASSPSGPTYEQYF.

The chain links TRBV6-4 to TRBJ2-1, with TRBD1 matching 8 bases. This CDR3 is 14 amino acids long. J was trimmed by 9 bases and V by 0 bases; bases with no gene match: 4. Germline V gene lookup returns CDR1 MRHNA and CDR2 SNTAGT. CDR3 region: CASSDSRGLGEQFF. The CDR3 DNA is TGTGCCAGCAGTGACTCCAGGGGGCTGGGTGAGCAGTTCTTC.

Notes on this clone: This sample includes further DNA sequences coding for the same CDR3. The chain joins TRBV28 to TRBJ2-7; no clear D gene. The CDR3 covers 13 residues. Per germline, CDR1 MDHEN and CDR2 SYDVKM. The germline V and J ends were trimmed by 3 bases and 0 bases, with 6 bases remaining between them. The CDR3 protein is CASSFGSSYEQYF. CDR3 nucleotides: TGTGCCAGCAGTTTTGGTAGCTCCTACGAGCAGTACTTC. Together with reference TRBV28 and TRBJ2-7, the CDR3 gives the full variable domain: DVKVTQSSRYLVKRTGEKVFLECVQDMDHENMFWYRQDPGLGLRLIYFSYDVKMKEKGDIPEGYSVSREKKERFSLILESASTNQTSMYLCASSFGSSYEQYFGPGTRLTVT.

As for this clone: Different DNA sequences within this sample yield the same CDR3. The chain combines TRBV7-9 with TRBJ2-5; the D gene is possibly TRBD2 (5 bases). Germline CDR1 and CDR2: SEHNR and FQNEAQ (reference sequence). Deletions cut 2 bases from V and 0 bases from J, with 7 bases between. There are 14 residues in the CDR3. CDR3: CASSLLADQETQYF. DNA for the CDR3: TGTGCCAGCAGCTTACTAGCAGACCAAGAGACCCAGTACTTC.

The CDR3 DNA follows: TGTGCCAGCAGCCAATCCCGCAGCCGTGCCAACTATGGCTACACCTTC. Translating gives CASSQSRSRANYGYTF. The chain recombines TRBV16 with TRBJ1-2; the D is unclear. Trimming stripped 0 bases from V and 2 bases from J, with 13 bases between. The length of the CDR3 is 16 residues. Germline V gene sequence: CDR1 KGHSY, CDR2 FQNENV. Based on the CDR3 plus reference TRBV16 and TRBJ1-2, the full variable domain is GEEVAQTPKHLVRGEGQKAKLYCAPIKGHSYVFWYQQVLKNEFKFLISFQNENVFDETGMPKERFSAKCLPNSPCSLEIQATKLEDSAVYFCASSQSRSRANYGYTFGSGTRLTVV.

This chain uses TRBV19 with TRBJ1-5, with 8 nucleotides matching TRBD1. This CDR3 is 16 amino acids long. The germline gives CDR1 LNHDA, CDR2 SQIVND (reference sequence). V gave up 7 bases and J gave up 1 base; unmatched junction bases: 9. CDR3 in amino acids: CASIGQGAVSNQPQHF. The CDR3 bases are TGTGCCAGTATCGGGCAGGGGGCAGTGAGCAATCAGCCCCAGCATTTT.

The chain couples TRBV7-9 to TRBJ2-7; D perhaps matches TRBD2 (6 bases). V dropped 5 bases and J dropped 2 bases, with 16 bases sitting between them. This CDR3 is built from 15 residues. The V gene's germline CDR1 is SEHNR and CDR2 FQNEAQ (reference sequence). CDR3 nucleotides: TGTGCCAGCAGCCCCCACGAGGGAGGAACCTACGAGCAGTACTTC. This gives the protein CASSPHEGGTYEQYF.

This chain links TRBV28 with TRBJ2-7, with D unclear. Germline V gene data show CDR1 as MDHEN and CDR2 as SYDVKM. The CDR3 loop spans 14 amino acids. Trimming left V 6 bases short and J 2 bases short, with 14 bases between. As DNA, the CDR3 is TGTGCCAGCAGGCGCCGTAGTCTCCCCTACGAGCAGTACTTC. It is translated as CASRRRSLPYEQYF.

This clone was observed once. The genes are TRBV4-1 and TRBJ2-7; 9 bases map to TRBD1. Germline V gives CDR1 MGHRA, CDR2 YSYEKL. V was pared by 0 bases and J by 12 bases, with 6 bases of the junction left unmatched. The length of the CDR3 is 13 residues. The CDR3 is CASSQDTETGGYF. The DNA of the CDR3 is TGCGCCAGCAGCCAAGATACAGAGACAGGGGGGTACTTC.

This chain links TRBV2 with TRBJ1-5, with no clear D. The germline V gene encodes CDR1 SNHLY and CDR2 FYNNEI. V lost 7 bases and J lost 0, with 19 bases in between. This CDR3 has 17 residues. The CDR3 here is CASIGPTREPSNQPQHF. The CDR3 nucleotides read TGTGCCAGCATAGGGCCTACCCGGGAACCTAGCAATCAGCCCCAGCATTTT.